The source of this TCR beta chain is a study of Graves' ophthalmopathy and Graves' hyperthyroidism. TCR beta CDR3 amplification used RNA transcripts. HTBI primers were employed in first-round RT-PCR, then a second-round multiplex PCR followed. TCRdb reprocessed the multiplex PCR reads with MiXCR, giving one entry per CDR3 protein. The sample gives hundreds of thousands of distinct CDR3 sequences, around 42% of which show up once; more than 45% is in the top ten. Per the germline V gene, CDR1 is DFQATT and CDR2 is SNEGSKA (reference sequence). CDR3 size: 16 residues. The V and J ends lost 0 bases and 7 bases respectively, with 16 bases between them.

This chain uses TRBV20-1 with TRBJ1-6; D unclear. Sequencing was performed on peripheral blood. The source of this sequence is an adult man with Graves' ophthalmopathy. The CDR3 DNA is TGCAGTGCTAGAGATCGAGGAGCTTCGGCCAATTCACCCCTCCACTTT. Protein product: CSARDRGASANSPLHF.